The sequence of this TCR beta chain was determined in a study of shared clonotypes between healthy human individuals. TCRdb keeps only in-frame clones here, not all; method: immunoSEQ multiplex PCR. The repertoire holds 2 million to 2.5 million clones, over 85% seen once, with approximately 0.35% in the top ten. The CDR3 spans 14 residues. V dropped 6 bases and J dropped 5; count of bases not matched to a gene: 7. Germline CDR1 and CDR2: SGHTA and FQGNSA. This clone was seen just once. The TCR originated in a man aged 18 to 29 in good health. Some clones in this sample may be carry-over from other donors' samples. This chain connects TRBV7-2 to TRBJ2-1, with 7 nucleotides matching TRBD1. The sample was naive CD4+ T cells from PBMCs. Subset here: CD45RA+ positively selected. CDR3 sequence: CASSVDRVHNEQFF. CDR3 nucleotide sequence: TGTGCCAGCAGTGTAGACAGGGTCCACAATGAGCAGTTCTTC.